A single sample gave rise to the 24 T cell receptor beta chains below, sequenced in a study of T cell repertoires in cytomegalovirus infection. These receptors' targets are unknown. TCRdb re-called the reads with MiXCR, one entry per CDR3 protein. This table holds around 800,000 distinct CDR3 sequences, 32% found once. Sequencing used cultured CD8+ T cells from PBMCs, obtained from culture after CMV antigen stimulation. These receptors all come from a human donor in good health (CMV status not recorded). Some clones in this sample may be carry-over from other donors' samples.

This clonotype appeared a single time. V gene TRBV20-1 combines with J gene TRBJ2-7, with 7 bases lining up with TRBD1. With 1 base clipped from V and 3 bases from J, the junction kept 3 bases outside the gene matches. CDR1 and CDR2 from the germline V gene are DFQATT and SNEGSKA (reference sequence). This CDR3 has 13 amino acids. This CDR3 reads CSARVNRGYEQYV. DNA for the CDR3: TGCAGTGCTAGAGTTAACAGGGGCTACGAGCAGTACGTC.

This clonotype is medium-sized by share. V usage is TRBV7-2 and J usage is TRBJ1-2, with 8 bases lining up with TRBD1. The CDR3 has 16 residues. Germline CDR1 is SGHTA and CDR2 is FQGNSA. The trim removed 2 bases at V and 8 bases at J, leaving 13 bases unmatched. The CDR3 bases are TGTGCCAGCAGCTTAACCTCAGGACAGGGTGGGGAAGGCTACACCTTC. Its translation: CASSLTSGQGGEGYTF.

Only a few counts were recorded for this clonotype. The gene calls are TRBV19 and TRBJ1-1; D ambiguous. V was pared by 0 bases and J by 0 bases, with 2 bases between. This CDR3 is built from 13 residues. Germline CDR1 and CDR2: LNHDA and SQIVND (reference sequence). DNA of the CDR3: TGTGCCAGTAGTATAGAGATGAACACTGAAGCTTTCTTT. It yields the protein CASSIEMNTEAFF.

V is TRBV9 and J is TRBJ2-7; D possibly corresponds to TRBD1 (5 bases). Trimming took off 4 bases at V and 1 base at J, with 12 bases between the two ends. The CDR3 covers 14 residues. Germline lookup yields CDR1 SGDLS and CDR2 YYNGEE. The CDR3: CASSHSTDSYEQYF. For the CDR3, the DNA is TGTGCCAGCAGCCATTCGACAGATTCCTACGAGCAGTACTTC.

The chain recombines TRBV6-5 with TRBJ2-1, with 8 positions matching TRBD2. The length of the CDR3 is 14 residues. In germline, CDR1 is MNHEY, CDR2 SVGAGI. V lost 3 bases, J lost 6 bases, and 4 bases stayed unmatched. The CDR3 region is CASSYSGASNEQFF. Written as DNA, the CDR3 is TGTGCCAGCAGTTATAGCGGGGCCTCCAATGAGCAGTTCTTC.

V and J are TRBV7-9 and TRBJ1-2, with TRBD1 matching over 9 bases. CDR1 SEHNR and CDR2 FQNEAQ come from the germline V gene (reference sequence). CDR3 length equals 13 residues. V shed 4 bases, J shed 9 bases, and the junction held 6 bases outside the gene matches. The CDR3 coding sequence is TGTGCCAGCAGCTCCGGGACAGGGCAGCGCTACACCTTC. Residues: CASSSGTGQRYTF.

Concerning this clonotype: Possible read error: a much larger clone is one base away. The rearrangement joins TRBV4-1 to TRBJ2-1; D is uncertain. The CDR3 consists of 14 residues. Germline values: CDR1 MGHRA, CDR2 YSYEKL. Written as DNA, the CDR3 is TGCGCCAGCAGCGAAGAAGGTCCATACAATGAGCAGTTCTTC. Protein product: CASSEEGPYNEQFF.

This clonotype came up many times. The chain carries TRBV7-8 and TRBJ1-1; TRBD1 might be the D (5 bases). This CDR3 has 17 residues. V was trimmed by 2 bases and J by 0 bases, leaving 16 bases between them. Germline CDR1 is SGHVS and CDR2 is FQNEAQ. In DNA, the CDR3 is TGTGCCAGCAGCTTACCCTTCGGGACTGGTATGAACACTGAAGCTTTCTTT. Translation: CASSLPFGTGMNTEAFF.

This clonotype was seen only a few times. CDR3 nucleotides: TGTGCCAGCAGCTTAGAACAGCCCTACGAGCAGTACGTC. It encodes CASSLEQPYEQYV. V gene TRBV7-2 combines with J gene TRBJ2-7; no clear D gene. The CDR3 has 13 residues. V was clipped by 1 base and J by 2 bases, with 6 bases between them. CDR1 and CDR2 (germline): SGHTA, FQGNSA.

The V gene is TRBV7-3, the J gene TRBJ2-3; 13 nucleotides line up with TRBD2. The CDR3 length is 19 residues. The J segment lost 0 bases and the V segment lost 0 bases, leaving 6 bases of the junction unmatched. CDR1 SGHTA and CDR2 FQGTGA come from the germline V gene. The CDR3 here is CASSLTRTSGGLSTDTQYF. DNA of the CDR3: TGTGCCAGCAGCTTAACGAGGACTAGCGGGGGCCTTAGCACAGATACGCAGTATTTT.

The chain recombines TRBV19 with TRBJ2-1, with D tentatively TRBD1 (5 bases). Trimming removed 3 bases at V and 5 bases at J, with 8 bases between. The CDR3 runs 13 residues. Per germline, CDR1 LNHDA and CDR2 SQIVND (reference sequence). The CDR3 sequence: CASSITGHNEQFF. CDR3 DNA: TGTGCCAGTAGTATCACAGGCCACAATGAGCAGTTCTTC.

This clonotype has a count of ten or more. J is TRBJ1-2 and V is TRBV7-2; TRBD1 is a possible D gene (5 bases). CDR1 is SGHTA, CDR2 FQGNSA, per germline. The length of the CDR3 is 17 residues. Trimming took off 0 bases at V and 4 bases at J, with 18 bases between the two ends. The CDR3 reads CASSLAPLGGVGYGYTF. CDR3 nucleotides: TGTGCCAGCAGCTTAGCCCCATTGGGAGGGGTGGGCTATGGCTACACCTTC.

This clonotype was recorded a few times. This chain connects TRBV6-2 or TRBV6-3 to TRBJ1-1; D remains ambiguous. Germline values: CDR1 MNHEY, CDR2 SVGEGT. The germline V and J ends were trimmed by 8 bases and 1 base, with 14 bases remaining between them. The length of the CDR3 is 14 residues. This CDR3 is CASAVAGGNTEAFF. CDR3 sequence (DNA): TGTGCCAGCGCTGTTGCGGGAGGGAACACTGAAGCTTTCTTT.

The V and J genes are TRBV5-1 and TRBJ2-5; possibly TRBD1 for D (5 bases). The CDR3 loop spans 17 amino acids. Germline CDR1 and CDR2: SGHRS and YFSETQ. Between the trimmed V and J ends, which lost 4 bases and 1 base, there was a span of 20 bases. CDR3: CASSITVGAGPQETQYF. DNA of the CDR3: TGCGCCAGCAGCATTACTGTAGGGGCCGGTCCCCAAGAGACCCAGTACTTC.

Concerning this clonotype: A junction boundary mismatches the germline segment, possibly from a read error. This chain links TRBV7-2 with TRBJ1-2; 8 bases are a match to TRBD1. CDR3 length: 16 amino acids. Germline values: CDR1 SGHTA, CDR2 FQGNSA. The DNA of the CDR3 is TGTGCCTGCAGCGGATTTACAGGGGGGCGGGAGTATGGCTACACCTTC. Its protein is CACSGFTGGREYGYTF.

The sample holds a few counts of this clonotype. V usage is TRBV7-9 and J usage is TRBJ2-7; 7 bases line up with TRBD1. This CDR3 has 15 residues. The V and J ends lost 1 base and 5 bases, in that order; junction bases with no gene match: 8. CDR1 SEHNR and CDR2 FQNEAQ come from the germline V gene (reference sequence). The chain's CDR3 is CASSLVSGGQHEQYV. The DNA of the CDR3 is TGTGCCAGCAGCTTAGTTTCAGGGGGTCAACACGAGCAGTACGTC.

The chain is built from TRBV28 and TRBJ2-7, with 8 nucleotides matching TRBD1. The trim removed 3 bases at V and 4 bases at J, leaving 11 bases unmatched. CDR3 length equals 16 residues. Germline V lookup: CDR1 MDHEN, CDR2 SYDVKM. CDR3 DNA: TGTGCCAGCAGTTTGAGAAGGACAGGGACGAGGTACGAGCAGTACGTC. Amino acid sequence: CASSLRRTGTRYEQYV.

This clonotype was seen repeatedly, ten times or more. CDR3 DNA: TGTGCCAGCAGCATACTAGCGGGTCAGCAGTTCTTC. Translating gives CASSILAGQQFF. The chain combines TRBV7-3 with TRBJ2-1, with TRBD2 matching 9 bases. The CDR3 spans 12 residues. V lost 5 bases to trimming and J lost 11 bases; unmatched junction nucleotides: 4. Germline assignment: CDR1 SGHTA and CDR2 FQGTGA.

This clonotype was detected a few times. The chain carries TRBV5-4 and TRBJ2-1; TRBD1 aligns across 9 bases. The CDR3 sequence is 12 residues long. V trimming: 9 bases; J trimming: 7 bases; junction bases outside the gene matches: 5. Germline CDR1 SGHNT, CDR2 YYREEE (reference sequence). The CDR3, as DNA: TGTGCCACTGGACAGGGGAGGAATGAGCAGTTCTTC. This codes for CATGQGRNEQFF.

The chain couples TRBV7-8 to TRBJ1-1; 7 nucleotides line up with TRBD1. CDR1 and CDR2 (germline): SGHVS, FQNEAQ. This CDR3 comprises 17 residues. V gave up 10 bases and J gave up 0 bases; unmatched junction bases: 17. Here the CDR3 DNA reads TGTGCCAACACCCTAACATCCCTGGGACAGCTGAACACTGAAGCTTTCTTT. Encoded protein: CANTLTSLGQLNTEAFF.

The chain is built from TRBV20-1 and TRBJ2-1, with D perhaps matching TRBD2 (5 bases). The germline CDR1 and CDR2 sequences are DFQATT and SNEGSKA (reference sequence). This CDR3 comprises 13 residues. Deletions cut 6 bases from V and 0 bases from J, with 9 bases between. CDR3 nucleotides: TGCAGTGCCGAGCGGAGCTCCTACAATGAGCAGTTCTTC. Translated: CSAERSSYNEQFF.

As DNA, the CDR3 is TGCGCCAGCAGCTTGGCCCCGGCCTACGAGCAGTACGTC. Protein: CASSLAPAYEQYV. This sequence joins TRBV5-1 and TRBJ2-7, with no clear D. Germline V gene sequence: CDR1 SGHRS, CDR2 YFSETQ. The CDR3 spans 13 residues. Trimming took off 0 bases at V and 2 bases at J, with 6 bases between the two ends.

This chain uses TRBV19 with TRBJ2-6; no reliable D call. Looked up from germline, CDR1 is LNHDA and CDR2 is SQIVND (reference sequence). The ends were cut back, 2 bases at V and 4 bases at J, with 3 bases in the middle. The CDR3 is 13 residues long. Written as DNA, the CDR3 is TGTGCCAGTAGTATATCAGGGGCCAACGTCCTGACTTTC. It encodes CASSISGANVLTF.

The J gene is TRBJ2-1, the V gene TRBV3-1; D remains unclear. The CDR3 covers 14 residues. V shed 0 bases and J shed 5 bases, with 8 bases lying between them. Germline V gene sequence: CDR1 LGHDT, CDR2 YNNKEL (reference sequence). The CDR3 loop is CASSQDDLHNEQFF. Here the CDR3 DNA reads TGTGCCAGCAGCCAAGATGACCTCCACAATGAGCAGTTCTTC.